The next 17 T cell receptor beta chains were all read from a single sample in a study of T cells in women clearing cervical HPV infection. The data were produced by immunoSEQ multiplex PCR, yet TCRdb's version contains in-frame clones alone and is incomplete. The table lists 15,000 to 20,000 clones. The sequenced sample was blood buffy coat. Source of these receptors: a woman between 18 and 75 years old with a cervical HPV16 infection that either progressed to CIN3+ or cleared (not recorded which).

Points on this clone: The read halts 3 residues ahead of the CDR3 end, with the missing end drawn from the germline J gene. V and J are TRBV7-2 and TRBJ1-4; 9 positions agree with TRBD1. The CDR3 is 14 residues long. Losses at the gene ends were 5 bases for V and 10 bases for J; bases not matched to a gene: 8. CDR1 and CDR2 from the germline V gene are SGHTA and FQGNSA. The CDR3 here is CASSIGQGSGKLFF. Incomplete CDR3 DNA: TGTGCCAGCAGCATCGGACAGGGGTCGGGAAAA.

This clone is large by frequency. The read terminates 3 residues before the CDR3 end, so the remaining end is supplied by the germline J gene. The genes are TRBV7-9 and TRBJ2-5, with 7 bases that match TRBD2. The CDR3 is made up of 15 amino acids. Losses at the gene ends were 1 base for V and 4 bases for J; bases not matched to a gene: 6. Germline CDR1 and CDR2: SEHNR and FQNEAQ (reference sequence). CDR3 DNA (partial): TGTGCCAGCAGCTTAGAACTAGCGATGGGAGAGACC. Amino acid sequence: CASSLELAMGET. The whole CDR3 region reads CASSLELAMGETQYF. Filled out from reference TRBV7-9 and TRBJ2-5, the complete variable domain reads DTGVSQNPRHKITKRGQNVTFRCDPISEHNRLYWYRQTLGQGPEFLTYFQNEAQLEKSRLLSDRFSAERPKGSFSTLEIQRTEQGDSAMYLCASSLELAMGETQYFGPGTRLLVL.

As to this clone: The CDR3 end lies 3 residues beyond the end of the read and is filled in from the germline J gene. The V gene is TRBV7-2, the J gene TRBJ1-2, with D uncertain. The CDR3 spans 12 residues. Per germline, CDR1 SGHTA and CDR2 FQGNSA. The CDR3 reads CASSFLNYDYTF. Incomplete CDR3 DNA: TGTGCCAGCAGCTTTTTGAACTACGAC.

As concerns this clone: Sequencing ends 3 residues short of the CDR3 end; the germline J gene provides the rest. J is TRBJ1-1 and V is TRBV30; D gene uncertain. CDR3 length equals 13 residues. Trimming took off 0 bases at V and 3 bases at J, with 8 bases between the two ends. From germline, CDR1 is GTSNPN and CDR2 SVGIG (reference sequence). CDR3 bases read: TGTGCCTGGAGTGTAAGGGCAGACACTGAA. Translation gives CAWSVRADTE. The CDR3 reads in full as CAWSVRADTEAFF.

A note on this clone: The read halts 3 residues ahead of the CDR3 end, with the missing end drawn from the germline J gene. This chain joins TRBV18 and TRBJ2-5, with 7 bases lining up with TRBD1. The CDR3 sequence is 16 residues long. CDR1 is KGHSH, CDR2 LQKENI, per germline. The V and J ends lost 1 base and 3 bases, in that order; junction bases with no gene match: 8. The CDR3 loop is CASSPRERGGEETQYF. CDR3 DNA, as far as it was read: TGTGCCAGCTCACCACGGGAGAGAGGGGGCGAAGAGACC.

Remarks on this clone: The read ends 3 residues shy of where the CDR3 ends; the end is completed using the germline J gene. This rearrangement joins TRBV6-1 to TRBJ2-1, with a tentative D call TRBD1 (5 bases). The CDR3 loop spans 14 amino acids. CDR1 MNHNS and CDR2 SASEGT come from the germline V gene. V shed 2 bases and J shed 7 bases, with 12 bases lying between them. This chain's CDR3 is CASSERGNWNEQFF. CDR3 DNA (partial): TGTGCCAGCAGTGAAAGGGGAAATTGGAATGAG.

Comment on this clone: The read terminates 3 residues before the CDR3 end, so the remaining end is supplied by the germline J gene. The chain is built from TRBV7-9 and TRBJ2-2, with a tentative D call TRBD1 (5 bases). The ends were cut back, 3 bases at V and 1 base at J, with 9 bases in the middle. CDR1 SEHNR and CDR2 FQNEAQ come from the germline V gene (reference sequence). The CDR3 sequence is 15 residues long. CDR3 DNA, as far as it was read: TGTGCCAGCAGCTTTACCAGGGTGAACACCGGGGAG. Its translation: CASSFTRVNTGE. The complete CDR3 sequence is CASSFTRVNTGELFF.

Notes on this clone: A read error may produce the germline difference seen at one junction end. The read falls 3 residues short of the CDR3 end, and the missing part is taken from the germline J gene. The V call is TRBV11-3, the J call TRBJ2-3, with D tentatively TRBD1 (6 bases). Germline V gene sequence: CDR1 SGHNT, CDR2 YENEEA. The CDR3 extends over 14 amino acids. The covered CDR3 bases are TGTGCCAGCAGCTCTCACAGGGCCACAGAGACG. Translation gives CASSSHRATET. The entire CDR3 reads CASSSHRATETQYF.

In regard to this clone: The read terminates 3 residues ahead of where the CDR3 ends, so the germline J gene completes it. The rearrangement joins TRBV6-1 to TRBJ2-2, with D possibly being TRBD1 or TRBD2 (5 bases each). CDR3 length: 17 residues. CDR1 MNHNS and CDR2 SASEGT come from the germline V gene. The sequenced part of the CDR3 DNA is TGTGCCAGCAGTGAAAGCGCAGGGCCAAGAGGGGCCAACGTG. As protein: CASSESAGPRGANV. The whole CDR3 region reads CASSESAGPRGANVLFF.

A note on this clone: The read halts 3 residues ahead of the CDR3 end, with the missing end drawn from the germline J gene. This rearrangement joins TRBV6-2 or TRBV6-3 to TRBJ2-3; 11 nucleotides line up with TRBD2. V trimming: 8 bases; J trimming: 4 bases; junction bases outside the gene matches: 5. Germline values: CDR1 MNHEY, CDR2 SVGEGT. The CDR3 extends over 14 amino acids. The CDR3 protein is CASLGLAVADTQYF. CDR3 DNA (partial): TGTGCCAGCTTGGGACTAGCGGTTGCAGATACG.

Concerning this clone itself: The read finishes 3 residues shy of the CDR3 end, and the germline J gene is used to complete it. V and J are TRBV20-1 and TRBJ1-1; D uncertain. Germline CDR1 DFQATT, CDR2 SNEGSKA (reference sequence). Trimming took off 3 bases at V and 3 bases at J, with 5 bases between the two ends. This CDR3 is 11 amino acids long. The CDR3 loop reads CSASLYTEAFF. The DNA read from the CDR3 is TGCAGTGCTAGTTTATACACTGAA.

Details on this clone: The missing CDR3 end, 3 residues past where the read stops, is filled in from the germline J gene. The rearrangement joins TRBV7-9 to TRBJ1-2; 7 positions match TRBD1. This CDR3 region has 15 residues. In germline, CDR1 is SEHNR, CDR2 FQNEAQ (reference sequence). V lost 4 bases to trimming and J lost 3 bases; unmatched junction nucleotides: 8. CDR3 DNA (partial): TGTGCCAGCAGCTGGGGGGACAGATTTCACTATGGC. Amino acid sequence: CASSWGDRFHYG. The CDR3 in full is CASSWGDRFHYGYTF.

Here the CDR3 reads CATSDANSYEQYF. The sequenced CDR3 bases are TGTGCCACCAGTGATGCGAACTCCTACGAG. The V gene is TRBV24-1, the J gene TRBJ2-7; D not certain. The observed sequence ends 3 residues before the CDR3 terminus, with the missing tail filled in from the germline J gene. In germline, CDR1 is KGHDR, CDR2 SFDVKD. The CDR3 sequence is 13 residues long. V was clipped by 3 bases and J by 0 bases, with 5 bases between them.

Concerning this clone itself: The read ends 3 residues shy of where the CDR3 ends; the end is completed using the germline J gene. The rearrangement uses TRBV14 and TRBJ2-7; D unresolved. The V gene's germline CDR1 is SGHDN and CDR2 FVKESK. The CDR3 has 13 amino acids. The V end was cut by 1 base, the J end by 6 bases, with 10 bases between. CDR3 protein: CASSQAHRSEQYF. The CDR3 DNA, read in part, is TGTGCCAGCAGCCAAGCGCACAGATCCGAG.

In the case of this clone: The read stops 3 residues short of the end of the CDR3; the missing end is completed from the germline J gene. The chain combines TRBV4-2 with TRBJ2-7, with 10 bases fitting TRBD1. Germline trimming cut 4 bases from V and 2 bases from J; bases unmatched to any gene: 11. Germline CDR1 LGHNA, CDR2 YNFKEQ. CDR3 length: 17 residues. CDR3 in amino acids: CASSPGQGGGTTYEQYF. The DNA read from the CDR3 is TGTGCCAGCAGCCCCGGACAGGGGGGTGGTACTACCTACGAG.

In the case of this clone: A read error may produce the germline difference seen at one junction end. The CDR3 goes on 3 residues after the read ends, and that part is filled in from the germline J gene. The V call is TRBV7-9, the J call TRBJ1-2, with 7 nucleotides matching TRBD1. Germline CDR1 is SEHNR and CDR2 is FQNEAQ (reference sequence). The CDR3 length is 13 residues. The CDR3 sequence is CASGLWDSYGYTF. Partial CDR3 DNA: TGTGCCAGCGGCTTGTGGGACAGCTATGGC.

Remarks on this clone: The CDR3 goes on 3 residues after the read ends, and that part is filled in from the germline J gene. The rearrangement joins TRBV28 to TRBJ2-5; D uncertain. Germline CDR1 is MDHEN and CDR2 is SYDVKM. Between the trimmed V and J ends, which lost 5 bases and 5 bases, there was a span of 15 bases. The CDR3 sequence is 14 residues long. CDR3 protein: CASSPQSAKETQYF. CDR3 bases read: TGTGCCAGCAGTCCCCAGTCAGCGAAGGAGACC.